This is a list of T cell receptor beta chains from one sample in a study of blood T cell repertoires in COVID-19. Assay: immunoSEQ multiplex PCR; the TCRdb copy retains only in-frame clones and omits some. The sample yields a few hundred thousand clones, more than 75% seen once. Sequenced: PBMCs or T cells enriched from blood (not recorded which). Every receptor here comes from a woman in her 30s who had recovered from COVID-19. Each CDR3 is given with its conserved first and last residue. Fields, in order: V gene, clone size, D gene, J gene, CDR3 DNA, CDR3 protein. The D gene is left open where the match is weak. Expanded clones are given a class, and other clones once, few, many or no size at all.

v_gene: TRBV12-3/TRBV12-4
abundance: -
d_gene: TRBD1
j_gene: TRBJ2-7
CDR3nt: TGTGCCAGCAGCCCTCAGGGGGCCCACGAGCAGTACTTC
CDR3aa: CASSPQGAHEQYF

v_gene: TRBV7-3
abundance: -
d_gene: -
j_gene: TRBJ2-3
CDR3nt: TGTGCCAGCAGCTTCCGGGACTCCAGCACAGATACGCAGTATTTT
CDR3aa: CASSFRDSSTDTQYF

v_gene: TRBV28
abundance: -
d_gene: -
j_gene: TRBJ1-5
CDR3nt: TGTGCCAGCAGTCCCCAAACAGGCCATCAGCCCCAGCATTTT
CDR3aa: CASSPQTGHQPQHF

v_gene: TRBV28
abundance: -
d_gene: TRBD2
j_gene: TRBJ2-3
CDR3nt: TGTGCCAGCAGTCCCCCCCGACTAGCGGCCACAGATACGCAGTATTTT
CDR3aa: CASSPPRLAATDTQYF

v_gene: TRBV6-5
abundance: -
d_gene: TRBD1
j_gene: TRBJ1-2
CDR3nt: TGTGCCAGCAGTTACTCGGTACAGGGGGCGTACTATGGCTACACCTTC
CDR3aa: CASSYSVQGAYYGYTF

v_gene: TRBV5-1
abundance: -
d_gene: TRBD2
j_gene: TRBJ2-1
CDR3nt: TGCGCCAGCGCTCTGACTAGCCCCCATGAGCAGTTCTTC
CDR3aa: CASALTSPHEQFF

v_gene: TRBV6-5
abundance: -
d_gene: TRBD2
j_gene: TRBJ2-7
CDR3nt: TGTGCCAGCACCCAGGGTCGCGGGAGGGGTGAGCAGTACTTC
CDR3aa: CASTQGRGRGEQYF

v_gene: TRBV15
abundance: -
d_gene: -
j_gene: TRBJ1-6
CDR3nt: TGTGCCACCAGCAGAGATTCGGGAGGGGAATCGCCCCTCCACTTT
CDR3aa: CATSRDSGGESPLHF

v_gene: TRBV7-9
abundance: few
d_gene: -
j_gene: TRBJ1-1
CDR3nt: TGTGCCAGCAGCCGTCTAACGCTGAACACTGAAGCTTTCTTT
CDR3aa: CASSRLTLNTEAFF

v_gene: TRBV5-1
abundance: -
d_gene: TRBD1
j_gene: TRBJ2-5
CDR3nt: TGCGCCAGCAGCATTGGACAGGGGGCTTGGATGGAGACCCAGTACTTC
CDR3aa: CASSIGQGAWMETQYF

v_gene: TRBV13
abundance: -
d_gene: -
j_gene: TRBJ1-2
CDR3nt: TGTGCCAGCAGCAGAGGTCCCTCGGGCTACACCTTC
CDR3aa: CASSRGPSGYTF

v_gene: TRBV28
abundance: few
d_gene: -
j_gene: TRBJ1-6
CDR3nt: TGTGCCAGCAGTCCGGAGGGCCGCGGCTATAATTCACCCCTCCACTTT
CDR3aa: CASSPEGRGYNSPLHF

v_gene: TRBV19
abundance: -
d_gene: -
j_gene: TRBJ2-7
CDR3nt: TGTGCCGTTCGAGGAGGACAGTTCCACGAGCAGTACTTC
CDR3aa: CAVRGGQFHEQYF

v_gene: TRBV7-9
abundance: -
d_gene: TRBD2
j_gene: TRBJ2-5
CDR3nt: TGTGCCAGCAGCCCGGGACTAGCGGGGGCGGGAGAGACCCAGTACTTC
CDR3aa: CASSPGLAGAGETQYF

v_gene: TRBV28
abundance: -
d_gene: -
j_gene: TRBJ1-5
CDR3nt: TGTGCCAGCAGATCAGGGGGCAATCAGCCCCAGCATTTT
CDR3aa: CASRSGGNQPQHF

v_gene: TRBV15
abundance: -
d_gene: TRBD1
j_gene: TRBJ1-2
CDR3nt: TGTGCCACCAGCAGACTCGGACAGGGTGATCTATATGGCTACACCTTC
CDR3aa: CATSRLGQGDLYGYTF

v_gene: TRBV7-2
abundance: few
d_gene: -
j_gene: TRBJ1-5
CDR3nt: TGTGCCAGCAGCTTAAATCAGAGGGGGAATAGCAATCAGCCCCAGCATTTT
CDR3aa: CASSLNQRGNSNQPQHF

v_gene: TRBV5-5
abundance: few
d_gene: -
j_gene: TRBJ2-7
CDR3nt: TGTGCCAGCAGCCTCCCGGGTGGTGTGGCCTACGAGCAGTACTTC
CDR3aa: CASSLPGGVAYEQYF

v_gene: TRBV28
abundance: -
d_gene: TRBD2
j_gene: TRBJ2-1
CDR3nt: TGTGCCAGCAGTTTAGGGACTAGCTCCTACAATGAGCAGTTCTTC
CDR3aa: CASSLGTSSYNEQFF

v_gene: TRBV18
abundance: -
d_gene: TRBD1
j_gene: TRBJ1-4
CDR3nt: TGTGCCAGCTCACCCTCAACAGGGGTTGAAAAACTGTTTTTT
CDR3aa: CASSPSTGVEKLFF

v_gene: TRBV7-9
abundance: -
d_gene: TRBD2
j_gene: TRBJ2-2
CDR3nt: TGTGCCAGCAGCTCTCAGGGGTCTAGCGGGATTACCGGGGAGCTGTTTTTT
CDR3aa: CASSSQGSSGITGELFF

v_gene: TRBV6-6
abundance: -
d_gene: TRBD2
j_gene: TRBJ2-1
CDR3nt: TGTGCCAGCAGTTACTCGACTAGCGGGGCCTGGAATGAGCAGTTCTTC
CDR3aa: CASSYSTSGAWNEQFF

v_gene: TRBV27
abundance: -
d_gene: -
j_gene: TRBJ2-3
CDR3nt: TGTGCCAGCAGTTTATCCGTTAGCGTGGGCACAGATACGCAGTATTTT
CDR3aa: CASSLSVSVGTDTQYF

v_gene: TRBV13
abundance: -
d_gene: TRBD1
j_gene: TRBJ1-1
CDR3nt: TGTGCCAGCAGCCCTCGACAGGGGGAGGTAACTGAAGCTTTCTTT
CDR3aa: CASSPRQGEVTEAFF

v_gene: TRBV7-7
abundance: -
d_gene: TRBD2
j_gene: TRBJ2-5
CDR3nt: TGTGCTAGCAGCTCGGGACTAGCGGGGCCACAAGAGACCCAGTACTTC
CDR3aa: CASSSGLAGPQETQYF

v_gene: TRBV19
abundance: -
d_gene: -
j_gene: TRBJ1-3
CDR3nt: TGTGCCAGTAGTACTTCGACAGTTTACTCTGGAAACACCATATATTTT
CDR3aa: CASSTSTVYSGNTIYF

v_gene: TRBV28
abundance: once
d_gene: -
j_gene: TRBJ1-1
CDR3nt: TGTGCCAGCAGCCCCCGGACAAGCATGAACACTGAAGCTTTCTTT
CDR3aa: CASSPRTSMNTEAFF

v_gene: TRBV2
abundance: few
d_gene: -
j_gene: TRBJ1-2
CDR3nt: TGTGCCAGCAGTGGACAGGTCACGGGCTATGGCTACACCTTC
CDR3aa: CASSGQVTGYGYTF

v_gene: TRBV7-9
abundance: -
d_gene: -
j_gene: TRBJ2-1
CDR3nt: TGTGTCAGCCAGGGGGGCTACAATGAGCAGTTCTTC
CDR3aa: CVSQGGYNEQFF

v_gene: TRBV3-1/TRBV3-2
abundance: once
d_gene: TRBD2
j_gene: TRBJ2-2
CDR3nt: TGTGCCAGCAGCCAAGATCCGGCTAGCGGGAACACCGGGGAGCTGTTTTTT
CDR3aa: CASSQDPASGNTGELFF

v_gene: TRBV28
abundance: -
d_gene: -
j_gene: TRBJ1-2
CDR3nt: TGTGCCAGCAGTTTATCCGGGTATAGTTATGGCTACACCTTC
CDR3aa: CASSLSGYSYGYTF

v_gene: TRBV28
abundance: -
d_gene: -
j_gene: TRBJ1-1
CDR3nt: TGTGCCAGCACCATGGGACTCAGGGAGATGAACACTGAAGCTTTCTTT
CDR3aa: CASTMGLREMNTEAFF

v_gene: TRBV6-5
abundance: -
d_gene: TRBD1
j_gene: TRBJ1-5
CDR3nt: TGTGCCAGCAGTATATCCGGGACAGCAAGACTCCAGCATTTT
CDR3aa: CASSISGTARLQHF

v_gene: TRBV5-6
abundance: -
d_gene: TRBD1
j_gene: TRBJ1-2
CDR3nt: TGTGCCAGCAGCTTGGCAGACAGGGAAGCTCTGGGCTACACCTTC
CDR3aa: CASSLADREALGYTF

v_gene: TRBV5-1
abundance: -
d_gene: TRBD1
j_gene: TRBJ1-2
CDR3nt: TGCGCCAGCAGCTTACAGGGGGTTAACTATGGCTACACCTTC
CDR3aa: CASSLQGVNYGYTF

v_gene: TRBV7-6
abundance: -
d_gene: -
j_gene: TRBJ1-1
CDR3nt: TGTGCCAGCAGCTTAGTCCAGGGCAACATGAACACTGAAGCTTTCTTT
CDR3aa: CASSLVQGNMNTEAFF

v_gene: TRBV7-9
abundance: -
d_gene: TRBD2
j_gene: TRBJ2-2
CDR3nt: TGTGCCAGCAGCTTGGGGTTAGCGGGGGCGAACACCGGGGAGCTGTTTTTT
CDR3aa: CASSLGLAGANTGELFF

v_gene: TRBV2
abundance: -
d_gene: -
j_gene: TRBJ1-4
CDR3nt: TGTGCCAGCAGTGGGTCAGGGTGGGAAAAACTGTTTTTT
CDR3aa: CASSGSGWEKLFF

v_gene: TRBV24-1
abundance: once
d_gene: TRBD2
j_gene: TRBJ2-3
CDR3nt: TGTGCCACCAGTGGCTGGGGGACTAGCTCGGGAGTAACAGATACGCAGTATTTT
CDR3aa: CATSGWGTSSGVTDTQYF

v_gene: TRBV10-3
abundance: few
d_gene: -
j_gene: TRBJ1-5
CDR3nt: TGTGCCATCAGTCAGACAGGAGTGAGGGGAAATCAGCCCCAGCATTTT
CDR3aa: CAISQTGVRGNQPQHF

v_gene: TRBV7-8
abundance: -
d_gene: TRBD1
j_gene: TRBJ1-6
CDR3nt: TGTGCCAGCAGCCGAAGGACAGGGGAAGCCTATAATTCACCCCTCCACTTT
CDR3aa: CASSRRTGEAYNSPLHF

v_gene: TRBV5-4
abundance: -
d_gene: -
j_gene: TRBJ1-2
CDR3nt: TGTGCCAGCAGCTTGGCGGGACATTATGGCTACACCTTC
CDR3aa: CASSLAGHYGYTF

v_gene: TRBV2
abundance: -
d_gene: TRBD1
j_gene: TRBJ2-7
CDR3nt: TGTGCCAGCACCTGGGGACAGGCGTCTACCTACGAGCAGTACTTC
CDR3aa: CASTWGQASTYEQYF

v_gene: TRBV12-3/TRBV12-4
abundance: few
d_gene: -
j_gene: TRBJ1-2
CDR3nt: TGTGCCAGCAGTTTTCAGGGGAATGGCTACACCTTC
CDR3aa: CASSFQGNGYTF

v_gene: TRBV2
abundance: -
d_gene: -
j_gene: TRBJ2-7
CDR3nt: TGTGCCAGCAGTGAGGGTCAGGTCTACGAGCAGTACTTC
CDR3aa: CASSEGQVYEQYF

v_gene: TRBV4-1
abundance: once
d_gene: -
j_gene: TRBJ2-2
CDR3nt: TGCGCCAGCAGCCAAGACGGCGGGGAGCTGTTTTTT
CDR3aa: CASSQDGGELFF

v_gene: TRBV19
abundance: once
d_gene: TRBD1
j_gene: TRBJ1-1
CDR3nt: TGTGCCAGTAGTGCTCGGACAGGGGCCCACACTGAAGCTTTTTTT
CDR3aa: CASSARTGAHTEAFF

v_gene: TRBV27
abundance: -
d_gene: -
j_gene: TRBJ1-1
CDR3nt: TGTGCCAGCAGTTCCAGGGGAATGTATGGTTCGGCTTTCTTT
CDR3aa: CASSSRGMYGSAFF

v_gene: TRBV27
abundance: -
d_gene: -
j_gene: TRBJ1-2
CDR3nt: TGTGCCAGCAAATCAACGGGGACTAACTATGGCTACACCTTC
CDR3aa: CASKSTGTNYGYTF

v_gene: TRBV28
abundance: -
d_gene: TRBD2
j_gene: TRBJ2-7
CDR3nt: TGTGCCAGCAGTTTATCGGGGGGGAGCGCCTACGAGCAGTACTTC
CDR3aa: CASSLSGGSAYEQYF

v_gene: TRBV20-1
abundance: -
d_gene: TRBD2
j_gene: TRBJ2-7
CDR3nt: TGCAGTGCTAGTTTAGCGGGAGGGTTGTTCTACGAGCAGTACTTC
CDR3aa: CSASLAGGLFYEQYF

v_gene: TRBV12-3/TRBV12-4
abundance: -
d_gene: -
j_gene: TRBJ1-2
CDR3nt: TGTGCCAGCAGCCCAGGACCGGGAGGCTACACCTTC
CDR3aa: CASSPGPGGYTF

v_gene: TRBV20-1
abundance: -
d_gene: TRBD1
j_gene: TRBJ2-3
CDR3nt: TGCAGGGGGACAGCCACAGATACGCAGTATTTT
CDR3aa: CRGTATDTQYF

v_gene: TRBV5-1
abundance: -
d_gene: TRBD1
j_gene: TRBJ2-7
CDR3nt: TGCGCCAGCAGCAGTGGACCGGGACAGGGGATCAGCTACGAGCAGTACTTC
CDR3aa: CASSSGPGQGISYEQYF

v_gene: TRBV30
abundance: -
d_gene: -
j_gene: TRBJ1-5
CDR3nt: TGTGCCTGGAGTGCGGGATCTTTCAATCAGCCCCAGCATTTT
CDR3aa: CAWSAGSFNQPQHF